Listed below are T cell receptor beta chains from one sample, sequenced in a study of cytomegalovirus exposure and HLA in healthy donors. Sequencing used immunoSEQ multiplex PCR; TCRdb keeps in-frame clones, though not all of them. Of roughly 50,000 clones listed, just over 90% were seen once; the top ten hold 1.5% to 2%. Sequencing used PBMCs. These receptors were collected from a woman aged 18 to 35 in good health and CMV-seropositive. Both conserved end residues are part of each CDR3.

V gene	J gene	CDR3 protein
TRBV7-2	TRBJ1-2	CASSLDPLNYGYTF
TRBV5-1	TRBJ2-5	CASSLGGGTQYF
TRBV11-2	TRBJ2-5	CASSLVRGNQETQYF
TRBV11-2	TRBJ2-5	CASSLGQDQETQYF
TRBV25-1	TRBJ1-1	CASSESVMGPNTEAFF
TRBV27	TRBJ2-1	CASRLAGGNEQFF
TRBV5-4	TRBJ2-7	CAWTGYDPYEQYF
TRBV27	TRBJ2-7	CASSLSGTGVEYEQYF
TRBV18	TRBJ2-2	CASSPAGGGTGELFF
TRBV30	TRBJ2-3	CAWSRSGGTDTQYF
TRBV28	TRBJ2-7	CASSPTSGGTYEQYF
TRBV27	TRBJ2-2	CASGPGRVYTGELFF
TRBV20-1	TRBJ2-5	CSAREAETQYF
TRBV11-2	TRBJ2-3	CASSFTPDRPPDTQYF
TRBV6-4	TRBJ2-3	CASSDTSGGATDTQYF
TRBV7-9	TRBJ1-1	CASSSDRTGAFF
TRBV7-3	TRBJ2-5	CASSTQGRQETQYF
TRBV7-9	TRBJ1-2	CASSKEVGGYTF
TRBV5-4	TRBJ2-1	CASSLLAGGPRSYNEQFF
TRBV6-5	TRBJ2-7	CASNRGNEQYF
TRBV11-1	TRBJ1-6	CASSQDRGRDWNSPLHF
TRBV12-5	TRBJ2-5	CASGLGGLAGRYQETQYF
TRBV30	TRBJ2-1	CAWGRDNPYNEQFF
TRBV2	TRBJ1-6	CASRDSSPSPLHF
TRBV11-2	TRBJ1-2	CASSFLGTGNGYTF
TRBV7-9	TRBJ1-3	CASSPGTGFNTIYF
TRBV2	TRBJ1-3	CASSVQGVSGNTIYF
TRBV6-1	TRBJ2-7	CASTGTDSYEQYF
TRBV11-2	TRBJ2-5	CASSLDQETQYF
TRBV5-1	TRBJ2-2	CASRQANTGELFF
TRBV19	TRBJ1-1	CASSNVRPGLREGNTEAFF
TRBV9	TRBJ1-1	CASSVQTGNTEAFF
TRBV5-4	TRBJ2-2	CASSMDSPRDGELFF
TRBV29-1	TRBJ2-1	CSVDTSGAGYNEQFF
TRBV21-1	TRBJ1-5	CASSRLPAKFVGNQPQHF
TRBV20-1	TRBJ2-7	CSARDNYEQYF
TRBV5-5	TRBJ1-1	CASSFGGTEAFF
TRBV9	TRBJ2-1	CASSTSEGIYNEQFF
TRBV27	TRBJ2-7	CASQRTGAGYEQYF
TRBV7-2	TRBJ2-5	CASSADRGKETQYF
TRBV5-8	TRBJ1-5	CASRTGGANQPQHF
TRBV7-2	TRBJ2-3	CASSLMGLVLDTQYF
TRBV30	TRBJ2-3	CAWSVPGGGPTDTQYF
TRBV4-2	TRBJ2-1	CASSQRTGGNSYNEQFF
TRBV18	TRBJ1-1	CASSPDRGPMNTEAFF
TRBV28	TRBJ1-1	CASSSQGADTEAFF
TRBV4-3	TRBJ1-2	CASSRNFGQEYGYTF
TRBV2	TRBJ1-3	CASLTGVDGNTIYF
TRBV29-1	TRBJ2-7	CSVEGLAGGLDEQYF
TRBV14	TRBJ2-7	CASSQNSLSTKQYF
TRBV6-6	TRBJ1-2	CASSQGLGAFWGGYTF
TRBV9	TRBJ2-1	CASSFPGLAEYNEQFF
TRBV7-9	TRBJ2-2	CASSPGQLTGELFF
TRBV27	TRBJ2-7	CASSFGSGRGSSYEQYF